This T cell receptor (beta chain) comes out of a study of blood T cell repertoires in COVID-19. Study in general: Material from acute and convalescent COVID-19 was sourced from the United States, Italy and Spain. Sources were T cells, B-cell-depleted T cells, or PBMCs; the material itself was cDNA or gDNA.

This clone was seen a few times. The CDR3 loop spans 16 amino acids. The trim removed 6 bases at V and 4 bases at J, leaving 12 bases unmatched. CDR1 LNHDA and CDR2 SQIVND come from the germline V gene (reference sequence). Source study methods: Reference gene primer amplification gave estimated nucleated cell counts. Clones were sequenced by immunoSEQ multiplex PCR, and TCRdb holds only the in-frame ones, with some missing. Clone size and the V and J calls come from that table; the DNA yielded D and trimming. The data hold some 30,000 clones, with approximately 86% observed a single time. This sequence was found in a woman aged 70-85 years with active COVID-19. The chain carries TRBV19 and TRBJ2-1; 7 positions agree with TRBD1. Sequencing was done on a sample of peripheral blood. CDR3 loop: CASRTGQTQLYNEQFF. CDR3 coding DNA: TGTGCCAGTAGGACGGGACAGACCCAACTTTACAATGAGCAGTTCTTC.